Shown below are 22 T cell receptor beta chains from a single sample sequenced in a study of cytomegalovirus exposure and HLA in healthy donors (dated by TCRdb to 2015 to 2018). Libraries were prepared through the immunoSEQ multiplex PCR assay. The multiplex PCR relied on a mix of 60 forward primers for TCR Vbeta segments and 13 reverse primers for TCR Jbeta segments. What TCRdb holds here is the immuneACCESS table cut down to in-frame rearrangements. Part of the clones is not present; checked against another copy, under half of the missing clones reflect an unresolved V gene, and the others are unexplained. This sample comprises approximately 160,000 clones, 77% of them detected only once. The top ten clones comprise 1.5% to 2% of the sample. Sequenced sample: PBMCs. These receptors were taken from a young woman in good health and CMV-seronegative.

This chain connects TRBV21-1 to TRBJ1-2; the table names TRBD1, a call not compared with the DNA. TRBV21-1 represents a pseudogene. This CDR3 spans 16 amino acids. In nucleotides, the CDR3 is TGTGCCAGCAGCAACCACCGACAGGGAGATAGGGATGGCTACACCTTC. It translates to CASSNHRQGDRDGYTF.

The genes are TRBV6-6 and TRBJ2-4; tentative D call: TRBD2 (5 bases). The V end lost 7 bases, the J end lost 9 bases, and 19 bases lay between the germline ends. The CDR3 totals 14 residues. Germline-derived CDR1 and CDR2 are MNHNY and SVGAGI (reference sequence). The CDR3 nucleotides are TGTGCCAGCAAGGAGCTCGGTTCGGGGATCATTCAGTACTTC. Residues: CASKELGSGIIQYF.

This clone has just a few counts. The chain recombines TRBV7-6 with TRBJ2-3; 14 bases align to TRBD2. This CDR3 comprises 19 residues. J was trimmed by 0 bases and V by 5 bases; bases with no gene match: 10. Germline V gene lookup returns CDR1 SGHVS and CDR2 FNYEAQ. The CDR3 nucleotides read TGTGCCAGCAGCATGAGGACTAGCGGGGGGCCTACGAGCACAGATACGCAGTATTTT. This translates into CASSMRTSGGPTSTDTQYF.

The V and J genes are TRBV2 and TRBJ2-1, with 13 bases that match TRBD2. The germline gives CDR1 SNHLY, CDR2 FYNNEI. The CDR3 covers 15 residues. The J segment lost 7 bases and the V segment lost 6 bases, leaving 6 bases of the junction unmatched. The CDR3 bases are TGTGCCAGCAGGGGCCGGACTAGCGGGGGAAATGAGCAGTTCTTC. Translation gives CASRGRTSGGNEQFF. Filled out from reference TRBV2 and TRBJ2-1, the complete variable domain reads EPEVTQTPSHQVTQMGQEVILRCVPISNHLYFYWYRQILGQKVEFLVSFYNNEISEKSEIFDDQFSVERPDGSNFTLKIRSTKLEDSAMYFCASRGRTSGGNEQFFGPGTRLTVL.

V is TRBV19 and J is TRBJ2-3, with D tentatively TRBD2 (5 bases). Germline CDR1 is LNHDA and CDR2 is SQIVND (reference sequence). V gave up 7 bases and J gave up 4 bases, with 9 bases separating them. The CDR3 sequence is 12 residues long. The CDR3, as DNA: TGTGCCAGTAATGCGGGTCCAGATACGCAGTATTTT. It yields the protein CASNAGPDTQYF.

The V and J genes are TRBV2 and TRBJ1-2; 8 nucleotides agree with TRBD1. Germline CDR1 is SNHLY and CDR2 is FYNNEI. The length of the CDR3 is 14 residues. The V and J ends lost 5 bases and 5 bases, in that order; junction bases with no gene match: 7. CDR3 loop: CASSLTGVGYGYTF. CDR3 sequence (DNA): TGTGCCAGCAGTCTGACAGGGGTCGGTTATGGCTACACCTTC.

The chain is built from TRBV4-2 and TRBJ1-5, with D possibly matching TRBD1 (6 bases). The CDR3 is 17 residues long. Deletions cut 4 bases from V and 3 bases from J, with 19 bases between. The germline V gene encodes CDR1 LGHNA and CDR2 YNFKEQ. DNA of the CDR3: TGTGCCAGCAGCCCGAGGACAGACCCGTGGGACAATCAGCCCCAGCATTTT. Protein sequence: CASSPRTDPWDNQPQHF.

This clone showed up just a few times. The chain carries TRBV28 and TRBJ2-7, with TRBD1 identical over 9 bases. This CDR3 spans 15 amino acids. V dropped 5 bases and J dropped 2; count of bases not matched to a gene: 7. Germline V CDR1 and CDR2: MDHEN, SYDVKM. In DNA, the CDR3 is TGTGCCAGCAGTACCCAGGACAGGGGCCCCTACGAGCAGTACTTC. Translation: CASSTQDRGPYEQYF.

The genes are TRBV2 and TRBJ2-6, with D unclear. The V end lost 2 bases, the J end lost 0 bases, and 5 bases lay between the germline ends. Germline CDR1 is SNHLY and CDR2 is FYNNEI. The CDR3 is 15 residues long. Here the CDR3 DNA reads TGTGCCAGCAGTGAAATAGACTCTGGGGCCAACGTCCTGACTTTC. Amino acids: CASSEIDSGANVLTF.

This chain uses TRBV5-5 with TRBJ1-5; D may be TRBD1 (5 bases). Germline CDR1 is SGHKS and CDR2 is YYEKEE (reference sequence). The V end lost 2 bases, the J end lost 3 bases, and 12 bases lay between the germline ends. The length of the CDR3 is 15 residues. The CDR3 protein is CASSLGDSDNQPQHF. Here the CDR3 DNA reads TGTGCCAGCAGCTTAGGAGACAGCGACAATCAGCCCCAGCATTTT.

V is TRBV5-1 and J is TRBJ2-6; 8 bases fit TRBD1. Germline lookup yields CDR1 SGHRS and CDR2 YFSETQ. The trim removed 3 bases at V and 1 base at J, leaving 6 bases unmatched. This CDR3 contains 17 residues. The CDR3 reads CASSWGTGLSGANVLTF. In DNA, the CDR3 is TGCGCCAGCAGCTGGGGGACAGGCCTATCTGGGGCCAACGTCCTGACTTTC.

The V and J genes are TRBV19 and TRBJ1-2; 7 bases align to TRBD1. V lost 6 bases and J lost 7; bases outside the gene matches: 5. From germline, CDR1 is LNHDA and CDR2 SQIVND (reference sequence). The CDR3 runs 12 residues. CDR3 residues: CASRTGAGGYTF. CDR3 DNA sequence: TGTGCCAGTAGAACAGGGGCAGGTGGCTACACCTTC. The complete variable domain, with remaining parts taken from reference TRBV19 and TRBJ1-2, reads DGGITQSPKYLFRKEGQNVTLSCEQNLNHDAMYWYRQDPGQGLRLIYYSQIVNDFQKGDIAEGYSVSREKKESFPLTVTSAQKNPTAFYLCASRTGAGGYTFGSGTRLTVV.

The chain employs TRBV5-6 and TRBJ2-7, with TRBD2 as a possible D gene (6 bases). CDR1 and CDR2 (germline): SGHDT, YYEEEE. The length of the CDR3 is 15 residues. V lost 4 bases and J 3 bases, leaving 17 bases between the germline ends. The chain's CDR3 is CASSEAGTGDYEQYF. For the CDR3, the DNA is TGTGCCAGCAGCGAAGCCGGGACGGGGGACTACGAGCAGTACTTC.

The J gene is TRBJ2-5, the V gene TRBV9; D perhaps matches TRBD2 (5 bases). Germline CDR1 SGDLS, CDR2 YYNGEE. The CDR3 loop spans 13 amino acids. The V and J ends lost 0 bases and 3 bases respectively, with 6 bases between them. The CDR3 DNA follows: TGTGCCAGCAGCGTAGAGGGAGAAGAGACCCAGTACTTC. This gives the protein CASSVEGEETQYF. Supplemented by reference TRBV9 and TRBJ2-5, the full variable domain reads DSGVTQTPKHLITATGQRVTLRCSPRSGDLSVYWYQQSLDQGLQFLIQYYNGEERAKGNILERFSAQQFPDLHSELNLSSLELGDSALYFCASSVEGEETQYFGPGTRLLVL.

V gene TRBV27 combines with J gene TRBJ1-2; unclear D gene. The CDR3 spans 14 residues. V lost 4 bases and J 0 bases, leaving 9 bases between the germline ends. Germline CDR1 reads MNHEY; CDR2 reads SMNVEV (reference sequence). The CDR3 coding sequence is TGTGCCAGCAGTTCTCGACAAGCTAACTATGGCTACACCTTC. Residues: CASSSRQANYGYTF.

This clone has only a few counts. The chain couples TRBV7-3 to TRBJ2-7, with TRBD2 identical over 9 bases. This CDR3 is 15 amino acids long. CDR1 and CDR2 (germline): SGHTA, FQGTGA. V lost 2 bases to trimming and J lost 0 bases; unmatched junction nucleotides: 2. Written as DNA, the CDR3 is TGTGCCAGCAGCTTATATAGCGGGAGCTCCTACGAGCAGTACTTC. Encoded protein: CASSLYSGSSYEQYF.

The chain combines TRBV15 with TRBJ2-7; D not certain. Germline CDR1 reads LNHNV; CDR2 reads YYDKDF (reference sequence). With 2 bases removed from V and 2 bases from J, the gap between germline ends came to 13 bases. The CDR3 sequence is 15 residues long. The DNA of the CDR3 is TGTGCCACCAGCAGATCTGGTAGTACCACCTACGAGCAGTACTTC. Its translation is CATSRSGSTTYEQYF. The full variable domain, rest sourced from reference TRBV15 and TRBJ2-7, is DAMVIQNPRYQVTQFGKPVTLSCSQTLNHNVMYWYQQKSSQAPKLLFHYYDKDFNNEADTPDNFQSRRPNTSFCFLDIRSPGLGDTAMYLCATSRSGSTTYEQYFGPGTRLTVT.

V is TRBV5-1 and J is TRBJ1-4; 8 bases match TRBD1. Germline V gene sequence: CDR1 SGHRS, CDR2 YFSETQ. The CDR3 contains 16 residues. The junction had 11 bases not matched to a gene; V was cut back by 6 bases and J by 4 bases. CDR3 in DNA: TGCGCCAGCAACCCCGGGTATACAGGGGGTAATGAAAAACTGTTTTTT. Protein: CASNPGYTGGNEKLFF.

The chain is built from TRBV30 and TRBJ1-5; maybe TRBD1 (6 bases). This CDR3 is built from 13 residues. V shed 0 bases and J shed 6 bases, with 9 bases lying between them. From germline, CDR1 is GTSNPN and CDR2 SVGIG (reference sequence). The CDR3 region is CAWSVQGRQPQHF. In DNA form, the CDR3 reads TGTGCCTGGAGTGTACAGGGCCGTCAGCCCCAGCATTTT. Full variable domain (missing parts from reference TRBV30 and TRBJ1-5): SQTIHQWPATLVQPVGSPLSLECTVEGTSNPNLYWYRQAAGRGLQLLFYSVGIGQISSEVPQNLSASRPQDRQFILSSKKLLLSDSGFYLCAWSVQGRQPQHFGDGTRLSIL.

The V and J genes are TRBV12-5 and TRBJ2-7; weak D call: TRBD2 (5 bases). CDR1 is LGHNT and CDR2 is FRNRAP in the germline V gene. V lost 3 bases and J 1 base, leaving 10 bases between the germline ends. The CDR3 runs to 14 residues. Here the CDR3 reads CASGFGVDSYEQYF. The CDR3 coding sequence is TGTGCTAGTGGTTTCGGGGTGGATTCCTACGAGCAGTACTTC.

The rearrangement links TRBV5-1 to TRBJ1-1; 8 bases are a match to TRBD1. The junction had 6 bases not matched to a gene; V was cut back by 3 bases and J by 5 bases. The germline CDR1 and CDR2 sequences are SGHRS and YFSETQ. This CDR3 has 14 amino acids. The CDR3 loop is CASSSSGGATEAFF. The CDR3 DNA reads as TGCGCCAGCAGCTCGTCAGGGGGCGCGACTGAAGCTTTCTTT.

This chain links TRBV19 with TRBJ1-3; 10 nucleotides agree with TRBD1. J gave up 3 bases and V 4 bases, and 6 bases lay outside the gene matches. This CDR3 spans 16 amino acids. Germline lookup yields CDR1 LNHDA and CDR2 SQIVND (reference sequence). The CDR3: CASSTGDRGLGNTIYF. CDR3 coding DNA: TGTGCCAGTAGTACAGGGGACAGGGGACTTGGAAACACCATATATTTT.